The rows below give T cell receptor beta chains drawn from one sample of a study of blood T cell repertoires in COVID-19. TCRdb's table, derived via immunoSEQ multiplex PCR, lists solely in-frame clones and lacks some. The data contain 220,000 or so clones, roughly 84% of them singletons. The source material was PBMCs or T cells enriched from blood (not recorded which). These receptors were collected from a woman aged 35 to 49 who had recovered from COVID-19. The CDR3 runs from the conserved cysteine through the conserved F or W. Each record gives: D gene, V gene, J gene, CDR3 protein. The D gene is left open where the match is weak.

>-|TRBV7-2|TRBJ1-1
CASSVREGGGSSTEAFF
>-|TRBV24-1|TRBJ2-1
CATSDFAGRNEQFF
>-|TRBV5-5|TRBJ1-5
CASSLDINQPQHF
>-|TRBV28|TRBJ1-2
CASSQDRSYGYTF
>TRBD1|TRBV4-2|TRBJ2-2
CASSYAPGTGNTGELFF
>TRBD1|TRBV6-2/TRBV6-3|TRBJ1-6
CASSIPGQGSGPYRAPLHF
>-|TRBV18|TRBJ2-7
CASSPLDGQDFNEQYF
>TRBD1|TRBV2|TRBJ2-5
CASSSGTGLAEETQYF
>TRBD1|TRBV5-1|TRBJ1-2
CASSSTGETDGYTF
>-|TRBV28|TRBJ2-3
CASSLKPGTQYF
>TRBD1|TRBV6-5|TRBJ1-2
CASSYRDRDHGYTF
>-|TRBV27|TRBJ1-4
CASSLRGYNEKLFF
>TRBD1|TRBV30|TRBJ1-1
CAWSSAPDRGTEAFF
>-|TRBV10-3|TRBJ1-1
CAISESQANTEAFF
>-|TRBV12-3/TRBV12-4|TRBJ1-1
CASSTGGNTEAFF
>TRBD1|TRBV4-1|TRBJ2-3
CASSLSTGGMGDTQYF
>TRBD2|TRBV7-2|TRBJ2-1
CASSFRAGGGNEQFF
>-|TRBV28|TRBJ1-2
CASSFGGQDGYTF
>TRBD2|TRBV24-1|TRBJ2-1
CASGAGEVNEQFF
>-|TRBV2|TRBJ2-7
CASSEEVQGEQYF
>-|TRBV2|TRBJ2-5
CASRIPAYEETQYF
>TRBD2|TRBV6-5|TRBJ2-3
CASNQLAGTDTQYF
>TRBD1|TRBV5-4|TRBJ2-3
CASRRDRGTDTQYF
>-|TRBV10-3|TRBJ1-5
CAISEYQGLNQPQHF
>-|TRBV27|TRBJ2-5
CASSRGWGETQYF
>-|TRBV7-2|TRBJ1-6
CASSLGRSHSPLHF
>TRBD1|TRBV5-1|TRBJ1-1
CASRWTGTGGTEAFF
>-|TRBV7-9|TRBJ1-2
CASSLRVEDPYGYTF
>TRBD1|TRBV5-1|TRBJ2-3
CASRLTGGDRDTQYF
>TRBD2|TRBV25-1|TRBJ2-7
CASNGGSGNEQYF
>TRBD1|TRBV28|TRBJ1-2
CASSLGTEYGYTF
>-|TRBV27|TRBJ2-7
CASSPQGPYEQYF
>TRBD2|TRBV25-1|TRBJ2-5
CASRASGRGGYQETQYF
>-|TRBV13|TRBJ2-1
CASSAPSGGEYNEQFF
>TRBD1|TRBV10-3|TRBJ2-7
CAISESRTGDQYF
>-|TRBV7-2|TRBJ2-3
CASSLGGSAQTDTQYF
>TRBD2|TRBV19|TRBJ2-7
CASSSVAGDEQYF